One and the same sample provided the 10 T cell receptor beta chains below, sequenced in a study of identical twins. Each CDR3 protein is one row after TCRdb ran MiXCR on the 5' RACE reads. Found here are about 890,000 distinct CDR3 sequences, roughly 12% of them singletons; the top ten hold under 2%. This sample also belongs to another study, concerning yellow fever vaccine responses in identical twins.

The sample consisted of PBMCs. The receptor set was obtained from a woman aged 18-29 years in good health.

This clonotype was found many times. V gene TRBV21-1 combines with J gene TRBJ2-1; the table's D call, TRBD1, has no DNA check behind it. TRBV21-1 is termed a pseudogene. The CDR3 is 19 residues long. The CDR3 nucleotides are TGTGCCAGCAGCAAAGGGGGACGGTGGGGGGTCTCCCTATACAATGAGCAGTTCTTC. This gives the protein CASSKGGRWGVSLYNEQFF.

This clonotype was seen at least ten times. The rearrangement joins TRBV20-1 to TRBJ2-3; maybe TRBD2 (5 bases). The CDR3 loop spans 14 amino acids. Germline V gene lookup returns CDR1 DFQATT and CDR2 SNEGSKA (reference sequence). Trimming took off 3 bases at V and 0 bases at J, with 10 bases between the two ends. CDR3 sequence (DNA): TGCAGTGCTAGGGGAGATACTAGCACAGATACGCAGTATTTT. It translates to CSARGDTSTDTQYF.

The chain carries TRBV6-1 and TRBJ1-2, with TRBD1 as a possible D gene (5 bases). The CDR3 has 14 residues. Germline CDR1 MNHNS, CDR2 SASEGT. Trimming cost V 6 bases and J 6 bases, with 17 bases left between them. CDR3 residues: CASRSGTFVDGYTF. As DNA, the CDR3 is TGTGCCAGCAGGTCGGGGACCTTCGTCGATGGCTACACCTTC.

This clonotype was counted between two and nine times. The CDR3 region is CASSLSPGLAESSYEQYF. DNA for the CDR3: TGTGCCAGCAGTTTAAGCCCCGGACTAGCGGAAAGCTCCTACGAGCAGTACTTC. The chain joins TRBV27 to TRBJ2-7, with TRBD2 matching over 10 bases. Germline V gene lookup returns CDR1 MNHEY and CDR2 SMNVEV (reference sequence). The CDR3 is 18 amino acids. The V segment lost 2 bases and the J segment 0 bases; nucleotides outside the gene matches: 10.

This clonotype was observed a handful of times. The chain couples TRBV20-1 to TRBJ2-1, with 9 bases matching TRBD2. Looked up from germline, CDR1 is DFQATT and CDR2 is SNEGSKA (reference sequence). V was pared by 6 bases and J by 3 bases, with 9 bases of the junction left unmatched. This CDR3 has 15 amino acids. Here the CDR3 reads CSAKLSGSFYNEQFF. For the CDR3, the DNA is TGCAGTGCCAAACTTAGCGGGAGCTTCTACAATGAGCAGTTCTTC.

This clonotype has more than one count but fewer than ten. This rearrangement joins TRBV9 to TRBJ1-1; no definite D call. V was cut by 1 base and J by 11 bases, with 15 bases left in between. CDR1 and CDR2 (germline): SGDLS, YYNGEE. The CDR3 is made up of 13 amino acids. The CDR3: CASSVFEGSNAFF. The CDR3 DNA reads as TGTGCCAGCAGCGTATTTGAGGGCTCGAATGCTTTCTTT.

The rearrangement joins TRBV20-1 to TRBJ2-5; 8 bases are shared with TRBD1. The CDR3 is 13 residues long. Looked up from germline, CDR1 is DFQATT and CDR2 is SNEGSKA (reference sequence). V shed 3 bases and J 4 bases; nucleotides not matched to a gene: 4. The CDR3, as DNA: TGCAGTGCTAGTGCAGGGGGCGTAGAGACCCAGTACTTC. This codes for CSASAGGVETQYF.

This clonotype has ten or more counts. The chain joins TRBV7-6 to TRBJ2-3; TRBD2 agrees at 10 bases. The CDR3 runs 13 residues. Germline V gives CDR1 SGHVS, CDR2 FNYEAQ. The J segment lost 9 bases and the V segment lost 4 bases, leaving 4 bases of the junction unmatched. DNA of the CDR3: TGTGCCAGCAGCTACACTAGCGGGGCCACGCAGTATTTT. Amino acids: CASSYTSGATQYF. Filled out from reference TRBV7-6 and TRBJ2-3, the complete variable domain reads GAGVSQSPRYKVTKRGQDVALRCDPISGHVSLYWYRQALGQGPEFLTYFNYEAQQDKSGLPNDRFSAERPEGSISTLTIQRTEQRDSAMYRCASSYTSGATQYFGPGTRLTVL.

The gene calls are TRBV18 and TRBJ2-3, with 10 bases lining up with TRBD2. Germline assignment: CDR1 KGHSH and CDR2 LQKENI. V lost 5 bases and J lost 4; bases outside the gene matches: 6. This CDR3 contains 15 residues. CDR3 DNA: TGTGCCAGCTCATCGGGACTAGCGCGCCCAGATACGCAGTATTTT. Translated: CASSSGLARPDTQYF.

This chain joins TRBV5-1 and TRBJ1-1, with D tentatively TRBD1 (6 bases). Trimming removed 3 bases from V and 1 base from J, with 13 bases in between. CDR3 size: 15 residues. Germline assignment: CDR1 SGHRS and CDR2 YFSETQ. The CDR3 DNA sequence: TGCGCCAGCAGCTGGGCGGGACACTCGAACACTGAAGCTTTCTTT. Translating gives CASSWAGHSNTEAFF.